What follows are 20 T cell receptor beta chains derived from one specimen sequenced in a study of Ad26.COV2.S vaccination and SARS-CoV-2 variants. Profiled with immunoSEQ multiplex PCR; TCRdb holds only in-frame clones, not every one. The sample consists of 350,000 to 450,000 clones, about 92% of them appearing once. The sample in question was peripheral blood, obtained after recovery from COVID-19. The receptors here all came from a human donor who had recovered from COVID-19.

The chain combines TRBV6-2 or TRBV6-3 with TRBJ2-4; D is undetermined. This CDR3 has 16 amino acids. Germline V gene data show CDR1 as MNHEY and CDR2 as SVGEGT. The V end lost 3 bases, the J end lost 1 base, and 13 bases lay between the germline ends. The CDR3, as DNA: TGTGCCAGCAGTTATATCCAGCCTGGGGCCAAAAACATTCAGTACTTC. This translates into CASSYIQPGAKNIQYF.

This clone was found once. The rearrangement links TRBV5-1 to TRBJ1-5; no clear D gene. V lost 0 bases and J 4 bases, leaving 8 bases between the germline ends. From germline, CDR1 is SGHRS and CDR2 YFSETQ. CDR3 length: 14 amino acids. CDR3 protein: CASSLDSRNQPQHF. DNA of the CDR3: TGCGCCAGCAGCTTGGACAGCCGGAATCAGCCCCAGCATTTT.

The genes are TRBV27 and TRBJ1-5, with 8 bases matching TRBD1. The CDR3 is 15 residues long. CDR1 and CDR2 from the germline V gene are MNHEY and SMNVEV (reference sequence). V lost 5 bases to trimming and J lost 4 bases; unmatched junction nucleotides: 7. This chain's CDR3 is CASSPGQGGNQPQHF. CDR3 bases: TGTGCCAGCAGTCCCGGACAGGGAGGGAATCAGCCCCAGCATTTT.

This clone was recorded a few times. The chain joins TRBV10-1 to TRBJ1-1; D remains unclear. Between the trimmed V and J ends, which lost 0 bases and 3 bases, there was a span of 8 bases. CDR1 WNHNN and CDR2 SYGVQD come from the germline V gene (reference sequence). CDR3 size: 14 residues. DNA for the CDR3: TGCGCCAGCAGTGAGTCGGGCCACTACACTGAAGCTTTCTTT. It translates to CASSESGHYTEAFF.

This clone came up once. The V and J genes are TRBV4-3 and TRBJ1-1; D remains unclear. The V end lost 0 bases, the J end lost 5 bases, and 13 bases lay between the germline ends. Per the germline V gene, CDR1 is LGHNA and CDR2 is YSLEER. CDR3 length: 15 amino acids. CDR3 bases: TGCGCCAGCAGCCAAGATGGTGCCCTTAAGACTGAAGCTTTCTTT. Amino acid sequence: CASSQDGALKTEAFF.

In nucleotides, the CDR3 is TGCAGTGCTAGAAAGGGAAAGGGCTACACCTTC. Translation gives CSARKGKGYTF. The V call is TRBV20-1, the J call TRBJ1-2; D unresolved. V was clipped by 2 bases and J by 8 bases, with 9 bases between them. Germline lookup yields CDR1 DFQATT and CDR2 SNEGSKA (reference sequence). The CDR3 runs 11 residues.

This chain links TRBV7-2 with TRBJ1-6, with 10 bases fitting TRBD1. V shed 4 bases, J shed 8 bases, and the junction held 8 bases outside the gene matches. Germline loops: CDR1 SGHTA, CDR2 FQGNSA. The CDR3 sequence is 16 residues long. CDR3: CASSSRQGAWDSPLHF. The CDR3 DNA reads TGTGCCAGCAGCTCTAGACAGGGGGCATGGGATTCACCCCTCCACTTT.

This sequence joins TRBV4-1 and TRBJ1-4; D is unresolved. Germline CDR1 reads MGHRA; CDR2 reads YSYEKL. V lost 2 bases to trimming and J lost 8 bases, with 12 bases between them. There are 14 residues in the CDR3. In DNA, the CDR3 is TGCGCCAGCAGCCAACCGCGGGAACGGGAAAAACTGTTTTTT. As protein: CASSQPREREKLFF.

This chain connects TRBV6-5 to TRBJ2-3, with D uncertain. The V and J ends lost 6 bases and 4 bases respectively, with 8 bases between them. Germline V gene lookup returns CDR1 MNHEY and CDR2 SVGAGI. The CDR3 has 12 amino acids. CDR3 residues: CASRSEADTQYF. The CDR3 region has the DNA TGTGCCAGCAGGTCAGAAGCAGATACGCAGTATTTT.

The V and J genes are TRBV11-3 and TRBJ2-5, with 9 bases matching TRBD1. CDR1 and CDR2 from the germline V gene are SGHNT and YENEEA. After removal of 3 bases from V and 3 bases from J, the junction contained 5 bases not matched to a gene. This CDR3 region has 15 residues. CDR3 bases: TGTGCCAGCAGCTTGGGACAGGGAGTGGAAGAGACCCAGTACTTC. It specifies CASSLGQGVEETQYF.

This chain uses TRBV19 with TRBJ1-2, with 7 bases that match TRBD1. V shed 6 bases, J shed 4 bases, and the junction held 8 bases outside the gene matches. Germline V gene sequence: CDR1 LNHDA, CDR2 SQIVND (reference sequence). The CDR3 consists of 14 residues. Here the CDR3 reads CASRGRGQSYGYTF. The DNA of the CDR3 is TGTGCCAGTAGGGGTAGGGGACAGTCCTATGGCTACACCTTC.

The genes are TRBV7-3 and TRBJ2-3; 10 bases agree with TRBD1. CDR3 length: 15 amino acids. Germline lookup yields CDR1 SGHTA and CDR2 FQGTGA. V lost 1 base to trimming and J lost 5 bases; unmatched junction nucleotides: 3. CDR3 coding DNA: TGTGCCAGCAGCTTAAGGGGACAGGGGCAAGATACGCAGTATTTT. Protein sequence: CASSLRGQGQDTQYF.

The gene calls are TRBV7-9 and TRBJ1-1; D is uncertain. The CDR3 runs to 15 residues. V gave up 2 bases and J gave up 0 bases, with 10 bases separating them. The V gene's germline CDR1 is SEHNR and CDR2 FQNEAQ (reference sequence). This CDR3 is CASSLSTDMNTEAFF. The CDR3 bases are TGTGCCAGCAGCTTATCTACAGATATGAACACTGAAGCTTTCTTT.

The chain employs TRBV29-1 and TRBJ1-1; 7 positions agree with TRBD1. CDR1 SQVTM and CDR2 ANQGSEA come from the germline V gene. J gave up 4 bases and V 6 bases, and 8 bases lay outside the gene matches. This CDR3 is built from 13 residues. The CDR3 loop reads CSVTGVGGTEAFF. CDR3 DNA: TGCAGCGTCACAGGGGTTGGGGGCACTGAAGCTTTCTTT.

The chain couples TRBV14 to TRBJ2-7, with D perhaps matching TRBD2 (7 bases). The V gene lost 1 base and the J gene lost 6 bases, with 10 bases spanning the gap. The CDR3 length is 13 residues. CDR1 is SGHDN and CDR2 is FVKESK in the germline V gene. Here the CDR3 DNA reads TGTGCCAGCAGCCAAGTTAGGGGGGGCGAGCAGTACTTC. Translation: CASSQVRGGEQYF.

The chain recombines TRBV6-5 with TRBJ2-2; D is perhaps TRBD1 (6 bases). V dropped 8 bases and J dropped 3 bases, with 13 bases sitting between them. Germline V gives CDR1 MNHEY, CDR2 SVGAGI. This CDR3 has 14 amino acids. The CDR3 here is CASRTEVYTGELFF. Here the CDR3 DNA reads TGTGCCAGCCGGACAGAGGTCTACACCGGGGAGCTGTTTTTT.

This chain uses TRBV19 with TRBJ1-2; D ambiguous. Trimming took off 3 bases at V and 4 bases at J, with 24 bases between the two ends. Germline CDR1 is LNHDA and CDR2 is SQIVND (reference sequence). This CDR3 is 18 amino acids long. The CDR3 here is CASSMIQIGIPISYGYTF. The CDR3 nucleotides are TGTGCCAGTAGTATGATACAGATAGGGATCCCCATCTCCTATGGCTACACCTTC. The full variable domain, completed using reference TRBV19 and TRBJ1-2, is DGGITQSPKYLFRKEGQNVTLSCEQNLNHDAMYWYRQDPGQGLRLIYYSQIVNDFQKGDIAEGYSVSREKKESFPLTVTSAQKNPTAFYLCASSMIQIGIPISYGYTFGSGTRLTVV.

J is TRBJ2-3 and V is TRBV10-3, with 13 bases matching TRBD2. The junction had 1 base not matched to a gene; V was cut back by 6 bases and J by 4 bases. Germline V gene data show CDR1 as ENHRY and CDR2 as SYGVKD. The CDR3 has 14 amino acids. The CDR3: CAIRGLAGPDTQYF. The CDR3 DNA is TGTGCCATCAGGGGACTAGCGGGGCCAGATACGCAGTATTTT.

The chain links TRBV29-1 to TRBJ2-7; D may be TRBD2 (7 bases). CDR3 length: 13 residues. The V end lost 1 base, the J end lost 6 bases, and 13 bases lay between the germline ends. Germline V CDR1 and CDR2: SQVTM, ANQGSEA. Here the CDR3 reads CSVEGEGGCEQYF. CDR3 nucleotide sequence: TGCAGCGTTGAAGGGGAGGGGGGCTGCGAGCAGTACTTC.

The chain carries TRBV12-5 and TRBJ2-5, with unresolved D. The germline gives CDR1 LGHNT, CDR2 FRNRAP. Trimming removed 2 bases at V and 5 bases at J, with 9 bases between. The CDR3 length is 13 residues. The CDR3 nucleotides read TGTGCTAGTGGTTTGACTAATTGGGAGACCCAGTACTTC. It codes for CASGLTNWETQYF.